The present T cell receptor (beta chain) was sequenced within a study of OX40 agonist ivuxolimab in advanced cancers. Assay: immunoSEQ multiplex PCR; the TCRdb copy retains only in-frame clones and omits some. The repertoire has 55,000 to 90,000 clones, 80% to 90% of them found once; the top ten carry approximately 1%. Material: CD4+ or CD8+ T cells sorted from blood, obtained in a trial of the OX40 agonist ivuxolimab. The TCR comes from an adult with an advanced solid tumor such as melanoma, head and neck, liver or kidney cancer.

CDR3 amino acids: CASSLGPGNTIYF. CDR3 DNA: TGCGCCAGCAGCTTAGGGCCTGGAAACACCATATATTTT. The V and J genes are TRBV5-1 and TRBJ1-3; D is unclear. This CDR3 is built from 13 residues. The germline V gene has CDR1 SGHRS and CDR2 YFSETQ. Trimming stripped 2 bases from V and 2 bases from J, with 5 bases between.